Detailed here is one TCR beta chain. No antigen is known for it. Base qualities are not at hand, and no much larger clone is one base apart. The cohort comprised more than 550 healthy bone marrow donors. All cohort members were sampled while nominally healthy, although unrecorded immune exposures were likely present. The donor tested CMV seropositive, placing the donor among the roughly 300 seropositive members of the cohort. Every donor gave a peripheral blood sample, and the peripheral blood mononuclear cells from that sample were used for TCR beta sequencing. Genomic DNA extraction from the blood cell samples was performed with the Qiagen DNeasy Blood Extraction Kit. This sample was taken from a study of cytomegalovirus exposure and HLA in healthy donors (dated by TCRdb to about 2017). Concerning the study at large: According to an earlier analysis of a few hundred of the donors, about 179 million T cells yielded over 100 million unique TCR beta sequences and 276 Gb of sequence data. Roughly 300 gigabases of sequencing data and approximately 91 million unique TCR sequences made up an early release that covered over 550 HLA-typed donors. The genetic ancestry cluster associated with self-reported Caucasian donors included over 80% of the roughly 400 genotyped donors. The study aimed to test whether signatures of past pathogen exposure could be identified by cataloging public T cell receptors. Using immunosequencing, the study profiled T cell repertoires from roughly 650 subjects and related those repertoires to cytomegalovirus serostatus. In addition to the first cohort of 666 subjects, a separate validation cohort of over 90 different subjects was used. The study combined high-throughput TCR immunosequencing, statistical association of individual TCRs with disease status, and machine learning to predict cytomegalovirus infection status. A later analysis re-examined previously published TCR beta repertoires from more than 550 donors and added high-resolution HLA genotyping to investigate patterns of TCR occurrence. Rather than drawing on any new phenotypic data, the later analysis identified candidate immune exposures from TCR beta sequences and the way those sequences occurred across donors. To decide whether each TCR beta V gene segment behaved as functional or pseudogenic, an earlier analysis of some 580 of the donors relied on high-throughput TCR beta sequencing. Donor age, sex, ethnicity and CMV serostatus were compiled together with the repertoire data. Genome-wide SNP genotypes for about 55% of the roughly 670 donors were used in a later genetic analysis, which treated that subset as a discovery cohort. All discovery cohort repertoires had been generated on a single sequencing platform. Class I and class II HLA loci were covered by the typing at four-digit resolution. The number of typed donors differed by locus: roughly 620-640 for A, B, C, DRB1 and DQB1; about 520 for DQA1; 606 for DPA1; and some 430 for DPB1. Because of strong linkage in the cohort, a few DR-DQ haplotypes were treated as single units for association and clustering. Among a few hundred genotyped donors of the cohort, an average of approximately 250,000 unique TCR beta nucleotide sequences were sequenced per donor, roughly 20% of them non-productive.

The library relied on the immunoSEQ multiplex PCR assay. For the multiplex PCR, a mixture combining 60 forward primers for TCR Vbeta segments and 13 reverse primers for TCR Jbeta segments was used. A multiplex PCR assay on genomic DNA amplified the CDR3 region of rearranged TCR beta genes. Amplified TCR beta libraries were sequenced as 87-base-pair reads on the Illumina HiSeq System. The authors processed their data as follows. In a later analysis, around 80 million unique TCR beta chains were counted across the roughly 700 repertoires, and some 10 million of these chains were shared by at least two donors. To remove PCR and sequencing errors, raw reads were error-corrected and collapsed into unique sequences using a nearest-neighbor algorithm that merged closely related sequences. V, D and J gene segments were assigned by aligning CDR3 sequences to IMGT reference sequences. For a sequence to be retained, a match of at least six nucleotides was required to both a V gene segment and a J gene segment. Rearrangements were classified as productive when the CDR3 lacked stop codons and remained in frame with V and J, and all other rearrangements were classified as non-productive. CDR3 was defined by IMGT convention, running from the second conserved V-encoded cysteine to the conserved J-encoded phenylalanine. In an earlier analysis of just under 600 of the donors, sequences lacking an unambiguous match to a single V gene segment were excluded. In an earlier analysis of approximately 610 of the donors, V segments were called functional above 56.7% productive rearrangements and were called segregating when the between-donor standard deviation exceeded 5%. A statistical classification framework was built for diagnosing cytomegalovirus status from the catalog of TCR beta chain sequences. In a later analysis, V and J genes were assigned by comparing TCR nucleotide sequences against IMGT/GENE-DB human TR gene sequences. A later analysis assigned CDR3 sequences and most-parsimonious VDJ recombination scenarios with the TCRdist pipeline. A later analysis defined each TCR beta chain by its CDR3 amino acid sequence plus V-gene family, and excluded reads lacking a unique V-gene family. A later analysis removed 550 to 700 highly shared, low-generation-probability nucleotide sequences to deal with suspected cross-contamination and a sequencing artifact. In a later analysis, a clonal expansion index for each public chain was calculated from normalized within-repertoire ranks of inferred template counts. In a later analysis, generation probabilities were computed using a VDJ recombination model fitted to out-of-frame rearrangements, and the results were checked against IGoR. A later analysis scored TCR-TCR, TCR-HLA and TCR-CMV co-occurrence with hypergeometric tests, applying a repertoire-size bias correction to TCR pairs. False discovery rates were estimated in a later analysis by permuting HLA or CMV assignments 20 times. In a later analysis, co-occurring TCRs were grouped using DBSCAN, with TCRdist sequence similarity added in when clustering inside HLA-allele-positive subsets. Co-occurrence clustering excluded repertoires with fewer than 30,000 or more than 120,000 public chains, plus five with anomalous nucleotide sharing. Not all clones reach the TCRdb copy of this immuneACCESS table, which keeps in-frame sequences only. Checked studies attribute under half of the gap to unresolved V genes and leave the rest unexplained. For V, J and clone size, that table is used; D and trimming come from the DNA. Here the sample has around 130,000 clones; just over 70% occur a single time. About 2.6% of the sample comes from the top ten.

The paper as a whole reports these results and caveats: Correlated functional status among segregating V segments might be attributable to linkage disequilibrium, but an unknown experimental factor could not be ruled out. When HLA alleles, especially DR and DQ, strongly co-occurred, attributing TCR associations to individual alleles was difficult. In a later analysis, the rate of TCR association differed among HLA loci, with DRB1 alleles having the most associated TCRs and HLA-C alleles having the fewest. The authors suggested that the approach could potentially be extended to other disease states and immunological phenotypes. A further reported finding was that TCR beta sequences accurately predicted the HLA-A and HLA-B alleles for most subjects in the first cohort. A later analysis reported that several top co-occurrence clusters appeared linked to parvovirus B19, influenza, CMV and Epstein-Barr virus. A later analysis found that most CMV-associated TCR beta chains appeared HLA-restricted, with HLA associations seemingly driven largely by CMV exposure. A later analysis associated 17,000 or so TCR beta sequences with specific HLA alleles at a false discovery rate of 0.05. Some 16 rarely observed V segments, including chromosome 9 orphons, were excluded from the earlier analysis of approximately 500 of the donors because counts were too low. The cohort was sequenced for TCR beta chains only, and without alpha or paired-chain data the features that could be detected were limited. Cytomegalovirus status was reported to be diagnosed by the classifier with high specificity and sensitivity in both the original and validation cohorts. The sequencing pipeline was judged likely to have produced a cluster of highly shared sequence variants as a technical artifact. The presence/absence analyses assumed that sequencing depth was roughly uniform across donors, and that assumption may not be true. Because HLA typing was missing for some donors at each locus, association tests included only the typed subset. In a later analysis, HLA-associated TCR beta chains showed more clonal expansion and lower generation probabilities than non-associated chains that were equally common. An earlier analysis of some 590 of the donors showed that most TCR beta V segments appeared in productive rearrangements either about 87% or about 30% of the time, which broadly matched IMGT annotations. A few of the identified cytomegalovirus-associated TCR beta chains were confirmed in vitro to be specific for cytomegalovirus antigens. A later genetic analysis reported fewer N-insertions in productive TCRs among donors in an Asian-associated ancestry cluster than the roughly 700-donor mean. Most TCR sequences were seen in very few donors, while some public TCRs were found in many individuals. A total of 164 TCR beta chains were listed by the study as associated with cytomegalovirus. A later genetic analysis associated a missense DCLRE1C variant with V-gene and J-gene trimming of TCR beta chains, and an independent cohort replicated the association. For the cohort, immune exposure information was limited to CMV serostatus.

The origin of this receptor is a woman aged 60-70 years in good health and CMV-seropositive. The sequenced sample was PBMCs.

The sequence in DNA is TGTGCCAGTAGTATCTCAAGAGGGAAGAACACTGAAGCTTTCTTT. It codes for CASSISRGKNTEAFF. The chain is encoded by TRBV19 joined to TRBJ1-1; the D gene is not confidently resolved. V and J lose 3 bases and 1 base, and a span of 12 bases separates them. The CDR3, cysteine through phenylalanine, is 15 amino acids long. CDR3 DNA is the only sequence kept; it has 45 bases, read in frame from the first base. CDR1 and CDR2 are read off the germline V gene (reference sequence) as LNHDA and SQIVND.